These 16 T cell receptor beta chains were sequenced from one sample in a study of OX40 agonist ivuxolimab in advanced cancers. The method was the immunoSEQ multiplex PCR assay. Imported from immuneACCESS, the table was reduced by TCRdb to in-frame sequences with V and J called. These copies leave out some clones; in studies compared against another copy, an unresolved V gene accounts for under half, and the cause of the remainder is not known. The sample table lists about 63,000 clones, about nine tenths of them with a count of one. Clones ranked in the top ten supply around 4% of the sample. This material consisted of CD4+ or CD8+ T cells sorted from blood, taken in a trial of the OX40 agonist ivuxolimab. These receptors were taken from an adult with an advanced solid tumor such as melanoma, head and neck, liver or kidney cancer.

J is TRBJ1-2 and V is TRBV12-1; the table's D call, TRBD1, has no DNA check behind it. TRBV12-1 is assigned pseudogene status. CDR3 length: 15 amino acids. The DNA for the CDR3 is TGTGCCAGCAGCTTGCCACGGAAGGGGAACTATGGCTACACCTTC. Encoded protein: CASSLPRKGNYGYTF.

This clone was found once. The V gene is TRBV7-9, the J gene TRBJ2-7; D uncertain. The CDR3 runs to 13 residues. V lost 1 base and J 4 bases, leaving 8 bases between the germline ends. Looked up from germline, CDR1 is SEHNR and CDR2 is FQNEAQ (reference sequence). The CDR3 region has the DNA TGTGCCAGCAGCTTAGACGGACCATACGAGCAGTACGTC. This encodes CASSLDGPYEQYV.

The gene calls are TRBV6-1 and TRBJ1-3, with 9 nucleotides matching TRBD1. The CDR3 is 15 residues long. Germline V gives CDR1 MNHNS, CDR2 SASEGT. With V trimmed by 2 bases and J by 2 bases, 1 base remained unmatched. CDR3 DNA: TGTGCCAGCAGTGAATGGACAGGGGCTGGAAACACCATATATTTT. Protein sequence: CASSEWTGAGNTIYF.

This rearrangement joins TRBV6-6 to TRBJ2-7; 7 bases align to TRBD1. The CDR3 is 14 amino acids. The V gene end was trimmed by 6 bases and the J gene end by 6 bases; junction bases not matched to a gene: 11. The germline V gene has CDR1 MNHNY and CDR2 SVGAGI (reference sequence). The CDR3 sequence is CASSPGQYLGEQYF. Written as DNA, the CDR3 is TGTGCCAGCAGCCCGGGACAGTATTTAGGCGAGCAGTACTTC.

Only one count was recorded for this clone. This sequence joins TRBV4-1 and TRBJ1-5, with TRBD1 identical over 8 bases. The CDR3 contains 15 residues. CDR1 MGHRA and CDR2 YSYEKL come from the germline V gene. V shed 0 bases, J shed 4 bases, and the junction held 2 bases outside the gene matches. DNA of the CDR3: TGCGCCAGCAGCCAAGACAGGGGGCTTAATCAGCCCCAGCATTTT. Translating gives CASSQDRGLNQPQHF.

The chain is built from TRBV5-6 and TRBJ1-5; maybe TRBD1 (5 bases). V lost 4 bases, J lost 7 bases, and 12 bases lay in between. There are 13 residues in the CDR3. Per the germline V gene, CDR1 is SGHDT and CDR2 is YYEEEE. The CDR3 protein is CASSPTGGQPQHF. The CDR3 DNA follows: TGTGCCAGCAGCCCTACCGGGGGGCAGCCCCAGCATTTT.

V gene TRBV5-1 combines with J gene TRBJ1-1; tentatively, D is TRBD1 (5 bases). Trimming took off 3 bases at V and 2 bases at J, with 11 bases between the two ends. The CDR3 totals 14 residues. Germline lookup yields CDR1 SGHRS and CDR2 YFSETQ. For the CDR3, the DNA is TGCGCCAGCAGCTGGGGCGCGGCCAACACTGAAGCTTTCTTT. Amino acids: CASSWGAANTEAFF.

The chain combines TRBV9 with TRBJ2-1; D gene ambiguous. Trimming left V 0 bases short and J 10 bases short, with 8 bases between. In germline, CDR1 is SGDLS, CDR2 YYNGEE. The CDR3 runs 12 residues. This chain's CDR3 is CASSVGGPEQFF. The CDR3 DNA reads as TGTGCCAGCAGCGTAGGAGGACCAGAGCAGTTCTTC. The full variable domain, in which reference TRBV9 and TRBJ2-1 provide the parts outside the CDR3, is DSGVTQTPKHLITATGQRVTLRCSPRSGDLSVYWYQQSLDQGLQFLIQYYNGEERAKGNILERFSAQQFPDLHSELNLSSLELGDSALYFCASSVGGPEQFFGPGTRLTVL.

The V gene is TRBV7-9, the J gene TRBJ2-5; weak D call: TRBD2 (5 bases). The CDR3 consists of 14 residues. The V and J ends lost 1 base and 2 bases respectively, with 8 bases between them. From germline, CDR1 is SEHNR and CDR2 FQNEAQ (reference sequence). CDR3 loop: CASSLVGGQETQYF. In DNA, the CDR3 is TGTGCCAGCAGCTTAGTTGGAGGTCAAGAGACCCAGTACTTC.

The chain employs TRBV15 and TRBJ2-5, with D possibly TRBD1 on 5 matching bases. The assigned J gene may be wrong: the sequence end matches TRBJ2-7 better. Germline CDR1 and CDR2: LNHNV and YYDKDF (reference sequence). This CDR3 has 14 amino acids. CDR3 sequence reads: CATSPGQGPYEQYF. The CDR3 region has the DNA TGTGCCACCAGCCCCGGCCAGGGTCCGTACGAGCAGTACTTC.

The rearrangement joins TRBV7-2 to TRBJ1-5, with TRBD1 as a possible D gene (5 bases). With 1 base removed from V and 3 bases from J, the gap between germline ends came to 13 bases. This CDR3 has 16 amino acids. CDR1 is SGHTA and CDR2 is FQGNSA in the germline V gene. DNA of the CDR3: TGTGCCAGCAGCTTAGTGGGGCAGGGTCTCAATCAGCCCCAGCATTTT. Its protein is CASSLVGQGLNQPQHF.

The rearrangement joins TRBV21-1 to TRBJ2-1; the table calls TRBD2, which could not be checked here. TRBV21-1 is tagged as a pseudogene. CDR3 length equals 15 residues. In nucleotides, the CDR3 is TGTGCCAGCAGCAAAGTCCCGGGGGCCTACAATGAGCAGTTCTTC. Its protein product is CASSKVPGAYNEQFF.

The chain couples TRBV27 to TRBJ2-2; 9 bases line up with TRBD2. Trimming removed 2 bases from V and 7 bases from J; junction bases left unmatched: 11. The CDR3 totals 17 residues. Germline lookup yields CDR1 MNHEY and CDR2 SMNVEV (reference sequence). The CDR3: CASSLNAGTSLFGELFF. CDR3 nucleotides: TGTGCCAGCAGTTTAAATGCCGGGACTAGCCTTTTCGGGGAGCTGTTTTTT.

This chain links TRBV23-1 with TRBJ1-1, with D possibly TRBD1 on 5 matching bases. TRBV23-1 is designated an ORF whose function remains uncertain. This CDR3 region has 14 residues. V lost 7 bases and J 7 bases, leaving 19 bases between the germline ends. CDR3 amino acids: CASTHLGREYEAFF. DNA of the CDR3: TGCGCCAGCACCCACCTGGGCAGGGAATATGAAGCTTTCTTT.

This clone has a single count. The rearrangement uses TRBV25-1 and TRBJ1-1; D possibly corresponds to TRBD1 (5 bases). Germline values: CDR1 MGHDK, CDR2 SYGVNS. The CDR3 consists of 14 residues. With 5 bases removed from V and 3 bases from J, the gap between germline ends came to 13 bases. Here the CDR3 reads CASSLLRGDTEAFF. DNA for the CDR3: TGTGCCAGCAGTCTTCTGAGGGGTGACACTGAAGCTTTCTTT.

The chain combines TRBV6-1 with TRBJ1-5; D gene uncertain. V lost 11 bases and J 11 bases, leaving 7 bases between the germline ends. CDR3 size: 8 residues. Germline V gives CDR1 MNHNS, CDR2 SASEGT. The CDR3 sequence is CARQAQHF. The CDR3 DNA sequence: TGTGCCCGTCAAGCCCAGCATTTT.